One and the same sample provided the 23 T cell receptor beta chains below, sequenced in a study of technical replicates of blood from a handful of donors. TCRdb's table, derived via immunoSEQ multiplex PCR, lists solely in-frame clones and lacks some. The table records over 55,000 clones, roughly 86% of them present only once. The material sequenced was PBMCs. Receptors were obtained from a human donor in good health. Some clones in this sample may be carry-over from other donors' samples.

This clone was found once. The J gene is TRBJ2-1, the V gene TRBV7-9; 7 bases map to TRBD1. Per the germline V gene, CDR1 is SEHNR and CDR2 is FQNEAQ (reference sequence). The CDR3 has 14 residues. The J segment lost 6 bases and the V segment lost 4 bases, leaving 6 bases of the junction unmatched. The CDR3 reads CASSSLTGTNEQFF. The CDR3 coding sequence is TGTGCCAGCAGCTCCCTGACAGGGACCAATGAGCAGTTCTTC. The complete variable domain, with remaining parts taken from reference TRBV7-9 and TRBJ2-1, reads DTGVSQNPRHKITKRGQNVTFRCDPISEHNRLYWYRQTLGQGPEFLTYFQNEAQLEKSRLLSDRFSAERPKGSFSTLEIQRTEQGDSAMYLCASSSLTGTNEQFFGPGTRLTVL.

The chain carries TRBV7-2 and TRBJ1-2, with D unresolved. Trimming stripped 2 bases from V and 0 bases from J, with 4 bases between. Germline V gene data show CDR1 as SGHTA and CDR2 as FQGNSA. The CDR3 contains 13 residues. This CDR3 reads CASSLNTNYGYTF. The CDR3 DNA follows: TGTGCCAGCAGCTTAAACACTAACTATGGCTACACCTTC. The variable domain in full, with the rest retrieved from reference TRBV7-2 and TRBJ1-2, is GAGVSQSPSNKVTEKGKDVELRCDPISGHTALYWYRQSLGQGLEFLIYFQGNSAPDKSGLPSDRFSAERTGGSVSTLTIQRTQQEDSAVYLCASSLNTNYGYTFGSGTRLTVV.

V and J are TRBV6-5 and TRBJ2-5; maybe TRBD2 (6 bases). This CDR3 has 11 amino acids. CDR1 and CDR2 (germline): MNHEY, SVGAGI. The V end lost 5 bases, the J end lost 7 bases, and 8 bases lay between the germline ends. The CDR3 DNA is TGTGCCAGCAGTGACGGGGGGACCCAGTACTTC. Translating gives CASSDGGTQYF.

The J gene is TRBJ1-5, the V gene TRBV11-3; D is unresolved. Germline CDR1 and CDR2: SGHNT and YENEEA. The length of the CDR3 is 16 residues. The ends were cut back, 5 bases at V and 0 bases at J, with 14 bases in the middle. This CDR3 is CASSQIYIYSNQPQHF. CDR3 DNA sequence: TGTGCCAGCAGCCAAATTTATATCTATAGCAATCAGCCCCAGCATTTT. The full variable domain, with the rest looked up from reference TRBV11-3 and TRBJ1-5, is EAGVVQSPRYKIIEKKQPVAFWCNPISGHNTLYWYLQNLGQGPELLIRYENEEAVDDSQLPKDRFSAERLKGVDSTLKIQPAELGDSAVYLCASSQIYIYSNQPQHFGDGTRLSIL.

The chain combines TRBV18 with TRBJ2-1; maybe TRBD2 (6 bases). Trimming removed 3 bases from V and 8 bases from J, with 14 bases in between. Germline V gives CDR1 KGHSH, CDR2 LQKENI. The CDR3 runs to 14 residues. CDR3 in DNA: TGTGCCAGCTCACCTATGGTCAGGGAGGATGAGCAGTTCTTC. Encoded protein: CASSPMVREDEQFF.

The chain carries TRBV10-3 and TRBJ2-3; possibly TRBD2 for D (6 bases). The germline V gene encodes CDR1 ENHRY and CDR2 SYGVKD. The CDR3 is made up of 14 amino acids. V lost 7 bases, J lost 5 bases, and 16 bases lay in between. The CDR3 loop reads CAINAEGYGDTQYF. Here the CDR3 DNA reads TGTGCCATCAACGCGGAGGGGTACGGAGATACGCAGTATTTT.

In its sample, this clone was seen once. The J gene is TRBJ2-5, the V gene TRBV29-1; 7 bases match TRBD2. Unmatched junction bases numbered 6, after V lost 3 bases and J lost 5 bases. CDR1 and CDR2 (germline): SQVTM, ANQGSEA. This CDR3 is 13 amino acids long. In nucleotides, the CDR3 is TGCAGCGTTGATGTCCAGGGAGGGGAGACCCAGTACTTC. It is translated as CSVDVQGGETQYF.

The rearrangement links TRBV4-1 to TRBJ2-1, with 8 bases aligning to TRBD2. The ends lost 1 base at V and 2 bases at J; junction bases unmatched: 1. Germline CDR1 and CDR2: MGHRA and YSYEKL. The CDR3 has 15 residues. CDR3 sequence (DNA): TGCGCCAGCAGCCAAGCACTAGCGGCCTACAATGAGCAGTTCTTC. It is translated as CASSQALAAYNEQFF.

This clone occurred a few times. The rearrangement links TRBV5-1 to TRBJ1-1; D is unclear. This CDR3 spans 14 amino acids. V was pared by 3 bases and J by 0 bases, with 9 bases between. Per germline, CDR1 SGHRS and CDR2 YFSETQ. CDR3 DNA sequence: TGCGCCAGCAGCTATACCCTAATGAACACTGAAGCTTTCTTT. It is translated as CASSYTLMNTEAFF.

The rearrangement links TRBV4-3 to TRBJ2-1; 10 bases map to TRBD1. CDR1 and CDR2 (germline): LGHNA, YSLEER. The CDR3 covers 17 residues. With 1 base clipped from V and 9 bases from J, the junction kept 12 bases outside the gene matches. The CDR3 DNA sequence: TGCGCCAGCAGCCAAGGACAAGGGACAGGGGAATGGATTGAGCAGTTCTTC. This translates into CASSQGQGTGEWIEQFF.

The rearrangement links TRBV6-5 to TRBJ2-7; TRBD1 matches 8 bases. This CDR3 has 14 residues. Germline-derived CDR1 and CDR2 are MNHEY and SVGAGI. Unmatched junction bases numbered 6, after V lost 6 bases and J lost 2 bases. CDR3 region: CASRRGQAAYEQYF. The CDR3 region has the DNA TGTGCCAGCAGGCGGGGACAGGCCGCCTACGAGCAGTACTTC.

This CDR3 is CASSLTAGELFF. CDR3 DNA: TGTGCCAGCAGCTTAACGGCCGGGGAGCTGTTTTTT. V gene TRBV11-2 combines with J gene TRBJ2-2; D remains ambiguous. The V gene lost 2 bases and the J gene lost 6 bases, with 4 bases spanning the gap. The CDR3 has 12 amino acids. Germline V gives CDR1 SGHAT, CDR2 FQNNGV.

V and J are TRBV7-3 and TRBJ2-2; D perhaps matches TRBD2 (5 bases). V lost 2 bases, J lost 2 bases, and 9 bases lay in between. The CDR3 contains 15 residues. Germline V lookup: CDR1 SGHTA, CDR2 FQGTGA. CDR3 nucleotide sequence: TGTGCCAGCAGCTTAGCCGGGGTTAACACCGGGGAGCTGTTTTTT. Translation: CASSLAGVNTGELFF.

V usage is TRBV21-1 and J usage is TRBJ2-5; no check of the table's D call, TRBD1, against the DNA was made. TRBV21-1 is shown as a pseudogene. The CDR3 sequence is 14 residues long. The CDR3 spells CASPDDRDQETQYF. The DNA of the CDR3 is TGTGCCAGCCCCGACGACAGGGACCAAGAGACCCAGTACTTC.

The rearrangement uses TRBV19 and TRBJ1-1; 8 bases line up with TRBD1. Losses at the gene ends were 6 bases for V and 5 bases for J; bases not matched to a gene: 11. The CDR3 loop spans 15 amino acids. Germline V gene lookup returns CDR1 LNHDA and CDR2 SQIVND (reference sequence). CDR3 protein: CASRRLDRDRTEAFF. The CDR3 coding sequence is TGTGCCAGTAGGCGGTTGGACAGGGATCGTACTGAAGCTTTCTTT.

The chain employs TRBV7-2 and TRBJ1-1, with 7 bases lining up with TRBD1. The germline gives CDR1 SGHTA, CDR2 FQGNSA. CDR3 size: 14 residues. The J segment lost 4 bases and the V segment lost 2 bases, leaving 4 bases of the junction unmatched. DNA for the CDR3: TGTGCCAGCAGCTTAAGGGGGCTAGGCACTGAAGCTTTCTTT. Protein product: CASSLRGLGTEAFF.

The V call is TRBV11-2, the J call TRBJ2-3; 8 bases match TRBD2. In germline, CDR1 is SGHAT, CDR2 FQNNGV. V lost 4 bases, J lost 5 bases, and 17 bases stayed unmatched. There are 18 residues in the CDR3. The CDR3 region has the DNA TGTGCCAGCAGCTCCAGAGACCTCGGGGGGGCCAGGGGAGATACGCAGTATTTT. The encoded protein is CASSSRDLGGARGDTQYF.

The J gene is TRBJ1-6, the V gene TRBV5-8, with D possibly matching TRBD1 (6 bases). V lost 6 bases, J lost 14 bases, and 15 bases lay in between. This CDR3 has 12 amino acids. Per the germline V gene, CDR1 is SGHTS and CDR2 is YDEGEE. The CDR3 DNA reads as TGTGCCAGCAAAGGGACACCTCGTACCCTCCACTTT. This gives the protein CASKGTPRTLHF.

This clone was counted a single time. The V call is TRBV7-9, the J call TRBJ2-2; TRBD1 matches at 11 bases. Germline V gives CDR1 SEHNR, CDR2 FQNEAQ (reference sequence). There are 17 residues in the CDR3. The ends lost 5 bases at V and 1 base at J; junction bases unmatched: 6. The CDR3 region has the DNA TGTGCCAGCAGCACCGGGACAGGGGGGTGGAACACCGGGGAGCTGTTTTTT. This encodes CASSTGTGGWNTGELFF.

The chain has TRBV7-9 and TRBJ2-7; possibly TRBD1 for D (6 bases). The V end was cut by 1 base, the J end by 2 bases, with 9 bases between. This CDR3 is built from 14 residues. Germline V CDR1 and CDR2: SEHNR, FQNEAQ (reference sequence). CDR3 residues: CASSLVRGPYEQYF. The CDR3 region has the DNA TGTGCCAGCAGCTTAGTCAGGGGTCCCTACGAGCAGTACTTC.

The chain employs TRBV7-8 and TRBJ1-1; the D gene is possibly TRBD1 (5 bases). From germline, CDR1 is SGHVS and CDR2 FQNEAQ. This CDR3 is 14 amino acids long. V lost 5 bases and J lost 1, with 11 bases in between. The CDR3 sequence is CASSLVTGNTEAFF. CDR3 bases: TGTGCCAGCAGCCTCGTAACAGGGAACACTGAAGCTTTCTTT.

The V and J genes are TRBV7-8 and TRBJ2-7; D unclear. The CDR3 loop spans 14 amino acids. CDR1 SGHVS and CDR2 FQNEAQ come from the germline V gene. The germline V and J ends were trimmed by 5 bases and 3 bases, with 14 bases remaining between them. CDR3 sequence (DNA): TGTGCCAGCAGCCCTACTTTCCTGAACTACGAGCAGTACTTC. This codes for CASSPTFLNYEQYF.

The chain carries TRBV4-2 and TRBJ1-2, with a possible D match to TRBD1 (6 bases). This CDR3 has 15 amino acids. V was cut by 0 bases and J by 4 bases, with 12 bases left in between. The germline V gene encodes CDR1 LGHNA and CDR2 YNFKEQ. CDR3 bases: TGTGCCAGCAGCCAAGAGACAGCGGGGGCCTATGGCTACACCTTC. It encodes CASSQETAGAYGYTF.